Following are 26 T cell receptor beta chains from one sample sequenced in a study of human T cells and chemical hapten exposure. Specified time point: patch test 3, about 24 weeks after DPC sensitization. Treatment meaning: therapeutic diphenylcyclopropenone sensitization with weekly scalp DPC. TCRdb re-called the RACE reads with MiXCR, one entry per CDR3 protein. The data hold about 64,000 distinct CDR3 sequences, with approximately 9.9% observed a single time. The starting material was whole blood, obtained in connection with sensitization to the hapten diphenylcyclopropenone (DPC). The receptors derive from a woman aged 30 to 39 with alopecia areata. Some clones in this sample may be carry-over from other donors' samples.

J is TRBJ1-6 and V is TRBV4-1, with 10 bases lining up with TRBD1. This CDR3 contains 14 residues. The V gene end was trimmed by 4 bases and the J gene end by 8 bases; junction bases not matched to a gene: 2. Per the germline V gene, CDR1 is MGHRA and CDR2 is YSYEKL. The DNA for the CDR3 is TGCGCCAGCAGCCGAGGGACAGGGGATTCACCCCTCCACTTT. Protein product: CASSRGTGDSPLHF.

The J gene is TRBJ1-5, the V gene TRBV7-2; D possibly corresponds to TRBD1 (6 bases). Deletions cut 3 bases from V and 6 bases from J, with 18 bases between. Germline V gives CDR1 SGHTA, CDR2 FQGNSA. The CDR3 contains 16 residues. The CDR3 loop is CASSFWGQGRLQPQHF. The CDR3 DNA is TGTGCCAGCAGCTTTTGGGGGCAGGGGAGGCTTCAGCCCCAGCATTTT.

The chain carries TRBV28 and TRBJ2-7, with 11 positions matching TRBD2. Germline CDR1 and CDR2: MDHEN and SYDVKM. The CDR3 spans 19 residues. With 0 bases clipped from V and 6 bases from J, the junction kept 16 bases outside the gene matches. The CDR3 DNA reads as TGTGCCAGCAGTTTATGGGCGACTAGCGGGACCGGCTCAAGAAGCGAGCAGTACTTC. Amino acids: CASSLWATSGTGSRSEQYF. The full variable domain, rest sourced from reference TRBV28 and TRBJ2-7, is DVKVTQSSRYLVKRTGEKVFLECVQDMDHENMFWYRQDPGLGLRLIYFSYDVKMKEKGDIPEGYSVSREKKERFSLILESASTNQTSMYLCASSLWATSGTGSRSEQYFGPGTRLTVT.

This chain uses TRBV7-6 with TRBJ2-5, with a possible D match to TRBD1 (5 bases). V dropped 1 base and J dropped 2 bases, with 17 bases sitting between them. CDR1 is SGHVS and CDR2 is FNYEAQ in the germline V gene. This CDR3 region has 17 residues. CDR3 coding DNA: TGTGCCAGCAGCTTAGTCCCCCCAGGTGCAGGGCAAGAGACCCAGTACTTC. It translates to CASSLVPPGAGQETQYF.

This chain connects TRBV6-1 to TRBJ2-3; D tentatively fits TRBD1 or TRBD2 (5 bases each). The ends were cut back, 2 bases at V and 2 bases at J, with 11 bases in the middle. The CDR3 totals 15 residues. Germline V lookup: CDR1 MNHNS, CDR2 SASEGT. In DNA form, the CDR3 reads TGTGCCAGCAGTGAAATGGGGGATTTCACAGATACGCAGTATTTT. Translation: CASSEMGDFTDTQYF.

On this clonotype itself: An end of the junction differs from the germline gene, which may be a read error. This chain uses TRBV7-2 with TRBJ2-5, with 12 bases that match TRBD2. This CDR3 contains 13 residues. CDR1 is SGHTA, CDR2 FQGNSA, per germline. In DNA form, the CDR3 reads TGTGCCAGCAGCACCTCTAGCGGGAGGGGTCGAAACTTC. Its translation: CASSTSSGRGRNF.

V and J are TRBV2 and TRBJ1-1; D gene uncertain. The CDR3 covers 12 residues. Per germline, CDR1 SNHLY and CDR2 FYNNEI. V dropped 3 bases and J dropped 6 bases, with 8 bases sitting between them. CDR3 protein: CASSEESAEAFF. The CDR3 DNA reads as TGTGCCAGCAGTGAGGAGAGCGCTGAAGCTTTCTTT.

This chain connects TRBV6-2 or TRBV6-3 to TRBJ2-7; 8 bases fit TRBD1. The V gene end was trimmed by 8 bases and the J gene end by 3 bases; junction bases not matched to a gene: 6. Germline V lookup: CDR1 MNHEY, CDR2 SVGEGT. The CDR3 contains 13 residues. The CDR3 spells CASALQGVYEQYF. The CDR3 DNA reads TGTGCCAGCGCCTTACAGGGGGTCTACGAGCAGTACTTC.

This clonotype turned up a few times. The chain combines TRBV29-1 with TRBJ2-5, with D unclear. Germline V lookup: CDR1 SQVTM, CDR2 ANQGSEA. V was cut by 5 bases and J by 3 bases, with 10 bases left in between. This CDR3 contains 12 residues. DNA for the CDR3: TGCAGCGTTCTGATTTCTGAAGAGACCCAGTACTTC. Translating it yields CSVLISEETQYF.

The chain has TRBV24-1 and TRBJ2-2, with a tentative D call TRBD2 (6 bases). Trimming removed 5 bases at V and 1 base at J, with 13 bases between. Germline lookup yields CDR1 KGHDR and CDR2 SFDVKD. The CDR3 loop spans 16 amino acids. The chain's CDR3 is CATSAAGRGNTGELFF. CDR3 sequence (DNA): TGTGCCACCAGTGCCGCGGGACGGGGGAACACCGGGGAGCTGTTTTTT.

This clonotype was picked up a small number of times. V and J are TRBV7-2 and TRBJ2-4; TRBD2 matches at 9 bases. Germline lookup yields CDR1 SGHTA and CDR2 FQGNSA. With V trimmed by 5 bases and J by 3 bases, 8 bases remained unmatched. This CDR3 spans 16 amino acids. Here the CDR3 reads CASSLSAGGGKNIQYF. The CDR3 DNA reads as TGTGCCAGCAGCCTCTCAGCGGGAGGAGGCAAAAACATTCAGTACTTC.

The rearrangement uses TRBV11-2 and TRBJ2-7, with no clear D. V dropped 0 bases and J dropped 3 bases, with 6 bases sitting between them. This CDR3 has 13 residues. Germline V gene sequence: CDR1 SGHAT, CDR2 FQNNGV. This CDR3 reads CASSLESDYEQYF. CDR3 in DNA: TGTGCCAGCAGCTTAGAAAGCGACTACGAGCAGTACTTC.

The sample holds a few counts of this clonotype. This rearrangement joins TRBV27 to TRBJ2-5; D gene unclear. Germline V gives CDR1 MNHEY, CDR2 SMNVEV (reference sequence). Trimming pared 5 bases from V and 0 bases from J, leaving 13 bases between. The CDR3 is 15 amino acids. The CDR3 loop reads CASSPLTRYQETQYF. The CDR3 region has the DNA TGTGCCAGCAGTCCACTTACACGGTACCAAGAGACCCAGTACTTC.

The chain is built from TRBV20-1 and TRBJ2-3; 11 bases line up with TRBD2. The J segment lost 4 bases and the V segment lost 5 bases, leaving 5 bases of the junction unmatched. The CDR3 runs 14 residues. Germline V lookup: CDR1 DFQATT, CDR2 SNEGSKA (reference sequence). The CDR3: CSAYSGRAADTQYF. As DNA, the CDR3 is TGCAGTGCTTATAGCGGGAGGGCCGCAGATACGCAGTATTTT.

Comments on this clonotype: The CDR3 carries no conserved terminal phenylalanine or tryptophan, so it likely arises from a read error. This rearrangement joins TRBV24-1 to TRBJ1-1; D call uncertain. Per germline, CDR1 KGHDR and CDR2 SFDVKD. Trimming stripped 1 base from V and 4 bases from J, with 6 bases between. The CDR3 has 13 amino acids. In DNA, the CDR3 is TGTGCCACCAGTGATTTCGCCGGCACTGAAGCTTTCTAT. This codes for CATSDFAGTEAFY.

The chain is built from TRBV7-9 and TRBJ1-2; D gene ambiguous. The CDR3 runs to 13 residues. The germline gives CDR1 SEHNR, CDR2 FQNEAQ (reference sequence). The V and J ends lost 1 base and 7 bases respectively, with 10 bases between them. For the CDR3, the DNA is TGTGCCAGCAGCTTAGGACGGGAGGTTGGCTACACCTTC. It codes for CASSLGREVGYTF.

The V and J genes are TRBV20-1 and TRBJ2-6, with D unresolved. The CDR3 is 13 amino acids. Germline V CDR1 and CDR2: DFQATT, SNEGSKA (reference sequence). V gave up 7 bases and J gave up 1 base, with 8 bases separating them. The CDR3 is CSGAVSGANVLTF. In DNA, the CDR3 is TGCAGTGGGGCGGTATCTGGGGCCAACGTCCTGACTTTC.

This chain joins TRBV7-2 and TRBJ2-5, with D possibly TRBD2 on 6 matching bases. Germline V gene data show CDR1 as SGHTA and CDR2 as FQGNSA. Trimming pared 3 bases from V and 2 bases from J, leaving 13 bases between. The CDR3 is 15 amino acids. The CDR3: CASSFRGREQETQYF. The DNA for the CDR3 is TGTGCCAGCAGCTTTCGTGGGCGGGAACAAGAGACCCAGTACTTC. The full variable domain, completed using reference TRBV7-2 and TRBJ2-5, is GAGVSQSPSNKVTEKGKDVELRCDPISGHTALYWYRQSLGQGLEFLIYFQGNSAPDKSGLPSDRFSAERTGGSVSTLTIQRTQQEDSAVYLCASSFRGREQETQYFGPGTRLLVL.

There are a few counts of this clonotype. This chain uses TRBV6-5 with TRBJ2-7; perhaps D is TRBD1 or TRBD2 (6 bases each). V lost 6 bases, J lost 2 bases, and 20 bases lay in between. CDR1 and CDR2 (germline): MNHEY, SVGAGI. The CDR3 loop spans 16 amino acids. The CDR3 spells CASSRPGARGPYEQYF. CDR3 nucleotide sequence: TGTGCCAGCAGCCGGCCGGGGGCCCGGGGACCCTACGAGCAGTACTTC.

The rearrangement joins TRBV7-2 to TRBJ1-1, with 7 bases aligning to TRBD1. Germline V lookup: CDR1 SGHTA, CDR2 FQGNSA. This CDR3 is 13 amino acids long. V dropped 8 bases and J dropped 0; count of bases not matched to a gene: 3. The CDR3, as DNA: TGTGCCAGCGGGGGACAGATGAACACTGAAGCTTTCTTT. It is translated as CASGGQMNTEAFF.

This clonotype turned up a few times. This sequence joins TRBV6-4 and TRBJ2-1, with 7 bases that match TRBD2. Germline V lookup: CDR1 MRHNA, CDR2 SNTAGT. The CDR3 loop spans 15 amino acids. V lost 4 bases to trimming and J lost 5 bases; unmatched junction nucleotides: 8. CDR3 in amino acids: CASSGWASGHNEQFF. As DNA, the CDR3 is TGTGCCAGCAGTGGTTGGGCTAGCGGCCACAATGAGCAGTTCTTC.

This clonotype was observed many times. This chain uses TRBV28 with TRBJ1-5, with TRBD1 identical over 9 bases. The CDR3 covers 15 residues. Germline CDR1 is MDHEN and CDR2 is SYDVKM. Trimming removed 2 bases from V and 7 bases from J; junction bases left unmatched: 6. The CDR3 region is CASSLRRQGGQPQHF. CDR3 bases: TGTGCCAGCAGTTTAAGGAGACAGGGGGGACAGCCCCAGCATTTT.

The chain employs TRBV9 and TRBJ1-4; D is undetermined. The CDR3 sequence is 16 residues long. With 3 bases removed from V and 4 bases from J, the gap between germline ends came to 16 bases. Germline CDR1 SGDLS, CDR2 YYNGEE. Here the CDR3 reads CASSARGGVINEKLFF. CDR3 bases: TGTGCCAGCAGCGCACGAGGCGGGGTGATTAATGAAAAACTGTTTTTT.

The V gene is TRBV29-1, the J gene TRBJ2-7, with a tentative D call TRBD2 (6 bases). Germline V CDR1 and CDR2: SQVTM, ANQGSEA. The V end was cut by 6 bases, the J end by 2 bases, with 14 bases between. CDR3 length equals 13 residues. The CDR3 DNA follows: TGCAGCGTGGGGGAGGCCTCAACCTACGAGCAGTACTTC. This gives the protein CSVGEASTYEQYF.

This clonotype was picked up a small number of times. DNA of the CDR3: TGTGCCAGCAGCTTGGGAGGGTCTACAAAGAGCTACACCTTC. Translation gives CASSLGGSTKSYTF. V usage is TRBV7-8 and J usage is TRBJ1-2; D gene ambiguous. Germline-derived CDR1 and CDR2 are SGHVS and FQNEAQ. This CDR3 is 14 amino acids long. The ends were cut back, 3 bases at V and 9 bases at J, with 17 bases in the middle.

This clonotype was recorded a few times. The chain combines TRBV7-2 with TRBJ2-3; maybe TRBD1 (6 bases). V shed 7 bases and J shed 4 bases, with 18 bases lying between them. Germline V gene data show CDR1 as SGHTA and CDR2 as FQGNSA. The length of the CDR3 is 15 residues. CDR3 nucleotide sequence: TGTGCCAGCACCTGGGGCAGGGGTTTTGCAGATACGCAGTATTTT. Translated, it gives CASTWGRGFADTQYF.